This entry features one TCR beta chain sequence. No antigen is known for it. This record comes from a study of cytomegalovirus exposure and HLA in healthy donors. Background on the study: The 90 to 150 validation repertoires used a platform that matched the one used for the roughly 700 first-cohort repertoires, as a later analysis reported. Overall study findings and caveats: First-cohort TCR clusters tended to co-occur in the approximately 110 validation repertoires, a later analysis found. A list of 150 to 200 TCR beta chains associated with cytomegalovirus was given.

The CDR3 has 12 amino acids. The V and J ends lost 0 bases and 10 bases respectively, with 9 bases between them. Per the germline V gene, CDR1 is MNHEY and CDR2 is SVGAGI. The donors were in the roughly 130-subject validation cohort, distinct from the roughly 700-subject first cohort. Produced via immunoSEQ multiplex PCR; TCRdb's table is partial and in-frame only. This table has tens of thousands of clones, roughly 90% appearing once. The chain has TRBV6-5 and TRBJ1-2, with D possibly matching TRBD1 (5 bases). Sequenced input: PBMCs. The receptor was derived from a woman younger than 45 in good health and CMV-seronegative. The CDR3 DNA sequence: TGTGCCAGCAGTTACTCTCGCAGGGACTACACCTTC. Its translation: CASSYSRRDYTF.